Following are 11 T cell receptor beta chains from one sample sequenced in a study of T cell changes during pregnancy in multiple sclerosis. Generated by immunoSEQ multiplex PCR, the TCRdb table keeps only in-frame clones and is missing some. The sample has approximately 100,000 clones, almost 95% seen once. This specimen was peripheral blood, taken before pregnancy. These receptor sequences come from a female donor with multiple sclerosis, enrolled in a pregnancy study.

V and J are TRBV2 and TRBJ1-3, with D tentatively TRBD1 (6 bases). This CDR3 spans 16 amino acids. From germline, CDR1 is SNHLY and CDR2 FYNNEI. Trimming stripped 4 bases from V and 0 bases from J, with 13 bases between. CDR3 DNA sequence: TGTGCCAGCAGTGGGCGGGGGCCGGGCTCTGGAAACACCATATATTTT. Translation: CASSGRGPGSGNTIYF.

The CDR3 DNA follows: TGTGCCAGCAGCCCCCGGGACAGGGTGAATGAAAAACTGTTTTTT. Amino acids: CASSPRDRVNEKLFF. The V gene is TRBV7-2, the J gene TRBJ1-4; 9 positions agree with TRBD1. Per germline, CDR1 SGHTA and CDR2 FQGNSA. The J segment lost 5 bases and the V segment lost 5 bases, leaving 6 bases of the junction unmatched. There are 15 residues in the CDR3. Supplemented by reference TRBV7-2 and TRBJ1-4, the full variable domain reads GAGVSQSPSNKVTEKGKDVELRCDPISGHTALYWYRQSLGQGLEFLIYFQGNSAPDKSGLPSDRFSAERTGGSVSTLTIQRTQQEDSAVYLCASSPRDRVNEKLFFGSGTQLSVL.

Details on this clone: The conserved closing phenylalanine or tryptophan is absent in this CDR3, likely reflecting a read error. No DNA is shown, since the ends of the CDR3 on it are uncertain; the CDR3 is the one TCRdb lists. V and J are TRBV5-1 and TRBJ1-3; TRBD1, the table's D call, lacks a check against the DNA. The germline CDR1 and CDR2 sequences are SGHRS and YFSETQ. The CDR3 is 11 residues long, counting both termini. CDR3 region: CASWGTGDHWE.

The rearrangement joins TRBV6-5 to TRBJ1-5; TRBD1 matches at 8 bases. In germline, CDR1 is MNHEY, CDR2 SVGAGI. This CDR3 region has 13 residues. The trim removed 6 bases at V and 6 bases at J, leaving 4 bases unmatched. The CDR3 reads CASRTGTGQPQHF. CDR3 in DNA: TGTGCCAGCAGAACAGGGACAGGTCAGCCCCAGCATTTT.

This chain links TRBV7-9 with TRBJ1-3, with D perhaps matching TRBD1 (6 bases). This CDR3 comprises 14 residues. The germline gives CDR1 SEHNR, CDR2 FQNEAQ (reference sequence). The ends were cut back, 6 bases at V and 3 bases at J, with 12 bases in the middle. For the CDR3, the DNA is TGTGCCAGCAGGGTCGGACAGAGTGGAAACACCATATATTTT. Protein sequence: CASRVGQSGNTIYF.

The V call is TRBV19, the J call TRBJ1-1, with a tentative D call TRBD1 (5 bases). Per the germline V gene, CDR1 is LNHDA and CDR2 is SQIVND (reference sequence). V lost 5 bases, J lost 4 bases, and 14 bases lay in between. This CDR3 has 14 amino acids. CDR3 sequence reads: CASSQGVLGTEAFF. CDR3 in DNA: TGTGCCAGTAGTCAAGGGGTTTTGGGCACTGAAGCTTTCTTT.

This chain links TRBV6-5 with TRBJ2-3; a possible D gene is TRBD2 (5 bases). The CDR3 is 13 amino acids. V was trimmed by 7 bases and J by 6 bases, leaving 14 bases between them. Germline V lookup: CDR1 MNHEY, CDR2 SVGAGI. The CDR3 coding sequence is TGTGCCAGCATGAGGACTGGCGCGGATACGCAGTATTTT. Encoded protein: CASMRTGADTQYF.

V gene TRBV9 combines with J gene TRBJ2-1; no clear D gene. V was cut by 2 bases and J by 8 bases, with 5 bases left in between. CDR1 is SGDLS, CDR2 YYNGEE, per germline. This CDR3 spans 11 amino acids. The CDR3 nucleotides read TGTGCCAGCAGCGTGAGTGATGAGCAGTTCTTC. Residues: CASSVSDEQFF.

A single count supports this clone. The chain carries TRBV7-9 and TRBJ2-2, with a weak D call TRBD1 (6 bases). CDR1 and CDR2 from the germline V gene are SEHNR and FQNEAQ (reference sequence). V lost 10 bases, J lost 1 base, and 19 bases lay in between. The CDR3 covers 16 residues. CDR3 sequence: CAILIWAGVNTGELFF. CDR3 bases: TGTGCCATCTTGATTTGGGCAGGGGTGAACACCGGGGAGCTGTTTTTT.

The CDR3 is CASSSEVTMNTEAFF. CDR3 sequence (DNA): TGCGCCAGCAGCTCGGAGGTTACCATGAACACTGAAGCTTTCTTT. The chain couples TRBV5-1 to TRBJ1-1; no definite D call. V lost 3 bases to trimming and J lost 0 bases, with 12 bases between them. CDR1 and CDR2 (germline): SGHRS, YFSETQ. The CDR3 length is 15 residues.

V gene TRBV11-2 combines with J gene TRBJ2-7; no reliable D call. This CDR3 spans 15 amino acids. Per the germline V gene, CDR1 is SGHAT and CDR2 is FQNNGV. Trimming stripped 2 bases from V and 3 bases from J, with 14 bases between. The CDR3 loop reads CASSLSVKRYYEQYF. In nucleotides, the CDR3 is TGTGCCAGCAGCTTAAGTGTGAAGCGCTACTACGAGCAGTACTTC. The entire variable domain, with the rest obtained from reference TRBV11-2 and TRBJ2-7, is as follows: EAGVAQSPRYKIIEKRQSVAFWCNPISGHATLYWYQQILGQGPKLLIQFQNNGVVDDSQLPKDRFSAERLKGVDSTLKIQPAKLEDSAVYLCASSLSVKRYYEQYFGPGTRLTVT.